The 30 T cell receptor beta chains below all came from one sample that was sequenced in a study of regulatory T cells in long-lasting Graves disease. Indicated time point: newly diagnosed GD, antithyroid drugs for less than 3 months. Researchers made the TCR library from RNA that was extracted from PBMCs. Investigators prepared the TCR beta libraries by applying iRepertoire HTBI primers and Arm-PCR of CDR3 regions. TCRdb used MiXCR to reprocess the multiplex PCR reads, holding one entry per CDR3 protein. The table lists 530,000 or so distinct CDR3 sequences, around 15% of them singletons. The same sample was also used in a study of T cells in Graves' hyperthyroidism and ophthalmopathy.

The sample consisted of peripheral blood mononuclear cells (PBMCs), taken at new diagnosis, from a patient treated with antithyroid drugs. Receptors originate from a man younger than 35 with Graves disease.

The chain employs TRBV13 and TRBJ2-5, with D tentatively TRBD1 (5 bases). Deletions cut 3 bases from V and 4 bases from J, with 9 bases between. The CDR3 consists of 13 residues. Germline loops: CDR1 PRHDT, CDR2 FYEKMQ (reference sequence). The CDR3 sequence is CASSFVRAETQYF. The CDR3 DNA reads TGTGCCAGCAGCTTCGTCAGGGCAGAGACCCAGTACTTC.

This chain links TRBV5-5 with TRBJ1-5; tentatively, D is TRBD1 (6 bases). Germline loops: CDR1 SGHKS, CDR2 YYEKEE (reference sequence). The CDR3 spans 17 residues. The V gene lost 0 bases and the J gene lost 0 bases, with 13 bases spanning the gap. The chain's CDR3 is CASSLGTGTLSNQPQHF. CDR3 coding DNA: TGTGCCAGCAGCTTGGGAACAGGGACCCTTAGCAATCAGCCCCAGCATTTT. Complete variable domain (other parts from reference TRBV5-5 and TRBJ1-5): DAGVTQSPTHLIKTRGQQVTLRCSPISGHKSVSWYQQVLGQGPQFIFQYYEKEERGRGNFPDRFSARQFPNYSSELNVNALLLGDSALYLCASSLGTGTLSNQPQHFGDGTRLSIL.

V is TRBV7-2 and J is TRBJ2-1; tentatively, D is TRBD2 (5 bases). Germline CDR1 is SGHTA and CDR2 is FQGNSA. Trimming removed 4 bases at V and 2 bases at J, with 12 bases between. The CDR3 contains 15 residues. CDR3 nucleotides: TGTGCCAGCAGCTCGACGACGACTACCTACAATGAGCAGTTCTTC. Its translation: CASSSTTTTYNEQFF.

In this sample, this clonotype turned up a few times. The chain joins TRBV27 to TRBJ1-6; D gene unclear. V lost 2 bases to trimming and J lost 4 bases, with 15 bases between them. This CDR3 region has 17 residues. Germline values: CDR1 MNHEY, CDR2 SMNVEV (reference sequence). The CDR3: CASSLIVGRGYNSPLHF. The CDR3 coding sequence is TGTGCCAGCAGTTTAATAGTCGGTCGGGGTTATAATTCACCCCTCCACTTT.

The chain joins TRBV7-6 to TRBJ1-5; tentatively, D is TRBD1 (5 bases). The CDR3 spans 15 residues. The V end was cut by 5 bases, the J end by 3 bases, with 14 bases between. Germline V CDR1 and CDR2: SGHVS, FNYEAQ. CDR3 sequence (DNA): TGTGCCAGCAGCCCACAACAGGACTCCAATCAGCCCCAGCATTTT. It is translated as CASSPQQDSNQPQHF.

The V call is TRBV20-1, the J call TRBJ2-7; TRBD2 aligns across 7 bases. J gave up 2 bases and V 4 bases, and 5 bases lay outside the gene matches. The CDR3 runs 13 residues. CDR1 is DFQATT and CDR2 is SNEGSKA in the germline V gene (reference sequence). The CDR3 reads CSAIGRTTYEQYF. The CDR3 DNA sequence: TGCAGTGCTATCGGGAGGACTACCTACGAGCAGTACTTC.

There are many counts of this clonotype. The chain is built from TRBV27 and TRBJ2-7, with 8 bases that match TRBD1. Germline loops: CDR1 MNHEY, CDR2 SMNVEV (reference sequence). CDR3 length: 17 amino acids. V dropped 0 bases and J dropped 5; count of bases not matched to a gene: 12. The CDR3 nucleotides read TGTGCCAGCAGTTTATCAGGGAGGACAGGGATGCTTCACGAGCAGTACTTC. Translation gives CASSLSGRTGMLHEQYF.

J is TRBJ2-7 and V is TRBV12-3 or TRBV12-4; D tentatively fits TRBD1 or TRBD2 (7 bases each). V was clipped by 5 bases and J by 2 bases, with 19 bases between them. The CDR3 spans 16 residues. The CDR3 DNA reads TGTGCCAGCAGTCGACGACCGACAGGGACTACCTACGAGCAGTACTTC. It is translated as CASSRRPTGTTYEQYF.

This clonotype was recorded at least ten times. In DNA, the CDR3 is TGTGCCAGCTCCCCTAGCGGGAGGGGTGATACGCAGTATTTT. Protein sequence: CASSPSGRGDTQYF. The chain combines TRBV7-3 with TRBJ2-3; 12 positions match TRBD2. After removal of 8 bases from V and 6 bases from J, the junction contained 6 bases not matched to a gene. The CDR3 totals 14 residues. Germline V gene lookup returns CDR1 SGHTA and CDR2 FQGTGA. Variable domain in full (rest from reference TRBV7-3 and TRBJ2-3): GAGVSQTPSNKVTEKGKYVELRCDPISGHTALYWYRQSLGQGPEFLIYFQGTGAADDSGLPNDRFFAVRPEGSVSTLKIQRTERGDSAVYLCASSPSGRGDTQYFGPGTRLTVL.

The gene calls are TRBV18 and TRBJ2-1; 9 nucleotides line up with TRBD2. Per germline, CDR1 KGHSH and CDR2 LQKENI. V shed 3 bases, J shed 6 bases, and the junction held 3 bases outside the gene matches. The CDR3 consists of 14 residues. CDR3 protein: CASSPSGSGNEQFF. CDR3 sequence (DNA): TGTGCCAGCTCACCTAGCGGGAGCGGCAATGAGCAGTTCTTC.

V is TRBV5-1 and J is TRBJ2-3, with a weak D call TRBD2 (6 bases). The germline V gene encodes CDR1 SGHRS and CDR2 YFSETQ. Trimming removed 1 base at V and 3 bases at J, with 15 bases between. The CDR3 spans 16 residues. This CDR3 is CASSLYGEDSTDTQYF. The CDR3 DNA reads as TGCGCCAGCAGCTTGTACGGGGAGGACTCGACAGATACGCAGTATTTT.

The chain has TRBV2 and TRBJ2-2; tentative D call: TRBD2 (7 bases). The V and J ends lost 5 bases and 4 bases respectively, with 17 bases between them. Germline assignment: CDR1 SNHLY and CDR2 FYNNEI. The CDR3 has 16 amino acids. The DNA of the CDR3 is TGTGCCAGCAGTAAACAGACGGGGGGCGGCACCGGGGAGCTGTTTTTT. Translated, it gives CASSKQTGGGTGELFF.

This clonotype has at least ten counts. This chain uses TRBV30 with TRBJ2-1, with a tentative D call TRBD1 (6 bases). The germline V and J ends were trimmed by 2 bases and 15 bases, with 14 bases remaining between them. From germline, CDR1 is GTSNPN and CDR2 SVGIG (reference sequence). The length of the CDR3 is 11 residues. The CDR3 sequence: CAWSLTGYWFF. CDR3 DNA: TGTGCCTGGAGTTTAACAGGGTATTGGTTCTTC.

The genes are TRBV7-8 and TRBJ2-1, with TRBD2 matching 15 bases. With 4 bases clipped from V and 7 bases from J, the junction kept 11 bases outside the gene matches. The CDR3 is 18 amino acids. Germline-derived CDR1 and CDR2 are SGHVS and FQNEAQ. CDR3 nucleotide sequence: TGTGCCAGCAGCTCCCGGACTAGCGGGAGGGCCGAGAGAAATGAGCAGTTCTTC. Amino acids: CASSSRTSGRAERNEQFF.

Points on this clonotype: The conserved final phenylalanine or tryptophan is absent from the CDR3, which likely points to a read error. The chain links TRBV19 to TRBJ2-1, with TRBD1 as a possible D gene (5 bases). This CDR3 contains 14 residues. V dropped 7 bases and J dropped 5 bases, with 15 bases sitting between them. Germline CDR1 LNHDA, CDR2 SQIVND (reference sequence). CDR3 in amino acids: CASTDRVTDNEQFL. CDR3 bases: TGTGCCAGTACCGACAGAGTTACTGACAATGAGCAGTTCCTC.

Ten or more counts support this clonotype. The CDR3 loop reads CASAPLGQDFSYEQYF. CDR3 coding DNA: TGTGCCAGCGCTCCGCTTGGACAGGATTTCTCCTACGAGCAGTACTTC. V is TRBV6-1 and J is TRBJ2-7, with 7 bases fitting TRBD1. CDR3 size: 16 residues. The ends lost 8 bases at V and 0 bases at J; junction bases unmatched: 13. Germline values: CDR1 MNHNS, CDR2 SASEGT.

This clonotype was found a few times. V usage is TRBV29-1 and J usage is TRBJ2-7; 8 bases fit TRBD1. The trim removed 6 bases at V and 1 base at J, leaving 11 bases unmatched. There are 15 residues in the CDR3. CDR1 is SQVTM and CDR2 is ANQGSEA in the germline V gene. In DNA form, the CDR3 reads TGCAGCGTCCTGTCAGGGGGCGTAGATTCCTACGAGCAGTACTTC. It translates to CSVLSGGVDSYEQYF.

In its sample, this clonotype was seen a few times. The V gene is TRBV5-1, the J gene TRBJ2-1; TRBD2 matches 7 bases. V lost 0 bases, J lost 3 bases, and 9 bases stayed unmatched. Germline assignment: CDR1 SGHRS and CDR2 YFSETQ. The CDR3 consists of 17 residues. CDR3 nucleotides: TGCGCCAGCAGCTTGGATCGTGCGGGAGTACTCTACAATGAGCAGTTCTTC. Translated, it gives CASSLDRAGVLYNEQFF.

This clonotype has at least ten counts. The V and J genes are TRBV11-2 and TRBJ2-1; the D is unclear. Germline CDR1 reads SGHAT; CDR2 reads FQNNGV. The CDR3 extends over 14 amino acids. The ends were cut back, 2 bases at V and 6 bases at J, with 11 bases in the middle. DNA of the CDR3: TGTGCCAGCAGCTTAATCTGGGGTTCCAATGAGCAGTTCTTC. This translates into CASSLIWGSNEQFF. Filled out from reference TRBV11-2 and TRBJ2-1, the complete variable domain reads EAGVAQSPRYKIIEKRQSVAFWCNPISGHATLYWYQQILGQGPKLLIQFQNNGVVDDSQLPKDRFSAERLKGVDSTLKIQPAKLEDSAVYLCASSLIWGSNEQFFGPGTRLTVL.

This clonotype was counted only a few times. This sequence joins TRBV5-1 and TRBJ2-2, with 10 nucleotides matching TRBD2. The length of the CDR3 is 17 residues. The V gene end was trimmed by 7 bases and the J gene end by 2 bases; junction bases not matched to a gene: 11. In germline, CDR1 is SGHRS, CDR2 YFSETQ. CDR3: CASRLLLAGDNTGELFF. In nucleotides, the CDR3 is TGCGCCAGCCGGCTCCTTCTAGCGGGAGATAACACCGGGGAGCTGTTTTTT. Supplemented by reference TRBV5-1 and TRBJ2-2, the full variable domain reads KAGVTQTPRYLIKTRGQQVTLSCSPISGHRSVSWYQQTPGQGLQFLFEYFSETQRNKGNFPGRFSGRQFSNSRSEMNVSTLELGDSALYLCASRLLLAGDNTGELFFGEGSRLTVL.

In this sample, this clonotype turned up many times. Compared with germline, one end of the junction differs, possibly owing to a read error. The CDR3 DNA reads TGTGCCAGCAGTCTAGCGGGAGGGAAGAGTGAGCAGTTCTTC. Protein product: CASSLAGGKSEQFF. This chain connects TRBV12-3 or TRBV12-4 to TRBJ2-1, with 12 bases aligning to TRBD2. This CDR3 has 14 residues.

The rearrangement uses TRBV6-1 and TRBJ2-1, with 7 positions matching TRBD2. This CDR3 is built from 14 residues. Trimming cost V 8 bases and J 7 bases; bases outside gene matches: 11. Germline values: CDR1 MNHNS, CDR2 SASEGT. In nucleotides, the CDR3 is TGTGCCAGCCTAGCGGTATTAGGGGAGAATGAGCAGTTCTTC. Translation gives CASLAVLGENEQFF.

This clonotype appeared a few times. The gene calls are TRBV6-1 and TRBJ2-7; 7 bases fit TRBD1. The V gene end was trimmed by 6 bases and the J gene end by 3 bases; junction bases not matched to a gene: 8. The germline gives CDR1 MNHNS, CDR2 SASEGT. The CDR3 has 14 residues. Here the CDR3 reads CASSPEGGYYEQYF. The CDR3 bases are TGTGCCAGCAGCCCTGAAGGGGGCTACTACGAGCAGTACTTC.

V usage is TRBV5-5 and J usage is TRBJ2-3; no firm D call. The germline gives CDR1 SGHKS, CDR2 YYEKEE (reference sequence). The CDR3 sequence is 14 residues long. Trimming removed 4 bases from V and 0 bases from J, with 9 bases in between. The DNA of the CDR3 is TGTGCCAGCAGCCCCCTTTCAAGCACAGATACGCAGTATTTT. This sequence encodes CASSPLSSTDTQYF.

V usage is TRBV6-1 and J usage is TRBJ1-4; D is possibly TRBD1 (5 bases). The CDR3 has 15 residues. Trimming removed 6 bases at V and 6 bases at J, with 17 bases between. The V gene's germline CDR1 is MNHNS and CDR2 SASEGT. The CDR3 DNA reads as TGTGCCAGCAGCCCCTTTCGGGGCAGCGATGAAAAACTGTTTTTT. This sequence encodes CASSPFRGSDEKLFF.

The chain couples TRBV11-2 to TRBJ2-3, with D perhaps TRBD1 or TRBD2 (6 bases each). Deletions cut 1 base from V and 1 base from J, with 15 bases between. CDR1 and CDR2 from the germline V gene are SGHAT and FQNNGV. This CDR3 comprises 17 residues. As DNA, the CDR3 is TGTGCCAGCAGCTTAGCCCGGGGGCGCGGTGGCACAGATACGCAGTATTTT. It yields the protein CASSLARGRGGTDTQYF.

The chain uses TRBV20-1 and TRBJ2-2; the D is unclear. Trimming shortened V by 4 bases and J by 0 bases, and 18 bases separated the two germline ends. Germline CDR1 reads DFQATT; CDR2 reads SNEGSKA (reference sequence). This CDR3 has 17 amino acids. CDR3 nucleotide sequence: TGCAGTGCTAAACCCCGGCAGTTCGAAGCGAACACCGGGGAGCTGTTTTTT. This encodes CSAKPRQFEANTGELFF.

The table lists this clonotype with a few counts. The chain has TRBV30 and TRBJ2-1, with TRBD1 identical over 9 bases. Germline V gene sequence: CDR1 GTSNPN, CDR2 SVGIG (reference sequence). The trim removed 5 bases at V and 6 bases at J, leaving 8 bases unmatched. The CDR3 has 14 amino acids. CDR3 nucleotides: TGTGCCTGGTACCGGGACAGGGTCCTCAATGAGCAGTTCTTC. Its protein is CAWYRDRVLNEQFF.

Ten or more counts support this clonotype. DNA for the CDR3: TGTGCCAGCAGTTACGTCAGGGGCGGATTGGCGAACACTGAAGCTTTCTTT. Translating gives CASSYVRGGLANTEAFF. The chain joins TRBV6-2 or TRBV6-3 to TRBJ1-1; D possibly corresponds to TRBD1 (6 bases). The CDR3 contains 17 residues. In germline, CDR1 is MNHEY, CDR2 SVGEGT. V lost 2 bases, J lost 1 base, and 17 bases lay in between.

The chain employs TRBV28 and TRBJ1-4; D is ambiguous. V was clipped by 5 bases and J by 0 bases, with 10 bases between them. From germline, CDR1 is MDHEN and CDR2 SYDVKM. This CDR3 is 15 amino acids long. Here the CDR3 DNA reads TGTGCCAGCAGTCGGCTCAACCCAACTAATGAAAAACTGTTTTTT. It codes for CASSRLNPTNEKLFF.